This T cell receptor beta chain stems from a study of T cells in localized non-small cell lung cancer. Study findings and constraints: The study found T cell clonality highest in uninvolved adjacent lung, above tumor.

With regard to this clone: Its antigen is not known.

V gave up 0 bases and J gave up 6 bases; unmatched junction bases: 5. The CDR3 totals 15 residues. The germline CDR1 and CDR2 sequences are SGHDN and FVKESK. Repertoires were generated with immunoSEQ multiplex PCR, while TCRdb's copy carries only in-frame clones and drops some. Among 70,000 or so clones listed, approximately 84% were seen once. This sample comprised peripheral blood, obtained before any cancer treatment. The genes are TRBV14 and TRBJ2-1; 7 bases agree with TRBD2. This clonotype was sampled from a female donor over 55 with stage I lung adenocarcinoma. For the CDR3, the DNA is TGTGCCAGCAGCCAAGAGTGGGGGGGAATCAATGAGCAGTTCTTC. Protein sequence: CASSQEWGGINEQFF.